This entry lists 17 T cell receptor beta chains sequenced from one sample in a study of cytomegalovirus exposure and HLA in healthy donors. 13 Jbeta primers and 60 Vbeta primers were used for the PCR. The repertoire was sequenced with immunoSEQ multiplex PCR; TCRdb's copy has only in-frame clones and lacks some. The data show about 150,000 clones, with approximately 83% seen just once and approximately 2% held by the top ten. The source material was PBMCs. These receptor sequences come from a woman aged 40 to 49 in good health and CMV-seronegative.

This chain uses TRBV5-1 with TRBJ2-3; no clear D. Germline loops: CDR1 SGHRS, CDR2 YFSETQ. Deletions cut 0 bases from V and 2 bases from J, with 7 bases between. The CDR3 consists of 14 residues. The CDR3 nucleotides are TGCGCCAGCAGCTTGGAACTGAACACAGATACGCAGTATTTT. Translated, it gives CASSLELNTDTQYF.

V is TRBV11-2 and J is TRBJ2-7; TRBD1 matches at 9 bases. This CDR3 contains 17 residues. V shed 0 bases and J 4 bases; nucleotides not matched to a gene: 10. Germline loops: CDR1 SGHAT, CDR2 FQNNGV. CDR3 sequence reads: CASSLELPGTGPYEQYF. CDR3 in DNA: TGTGCCAGCAGCTTAGAACTACCGGGGACAGGGCCTTACGAGCAGTACTTC.

V usage is TRBV28 and J usage is TRBJ1-4; D perhaps matches TRBD1 (6 bases). Germline V gene lookup returns CDR1 MDHEN and CDR2 SYDVKM. Trimming cost V 6 bases and J 6 bases, with 20 bases left between them. The CDR3 totals 16 residues. For the CDR3, the DNA is TGTGCCAGCAGCTCCCGGGGGGGGCGGCCGGATGAAAAACTGTTTTTT. This encodes CASSSRGGRPDEKLFF. Full variable domain (missing parts from reference TRBV28 and TRBJ1-4): DVKVTQSSRYLVKRTGEKVFLECVQDMDHENMFWYRQDPGLGLRLIYFSYDVKMKEKGDIPEGYSVSREKKERFSLILESASTNQTSMYLCASSSRGGRPDEKLFFGSGTQLSVL.

The chain recombines TRBV6-6 with TRBJ2-5, with D hard to call. The CDR3 runs 15 residues. The germline gives CDR1 MNHNY, CDR2 SVGAGI (reference sequence). V dropped 5 bases and J dropped 7 bases, with 20 bases sitting between them. The CDR3 reads CASSAKLVSPGTQYF. The CDR3 nucleotides read TGTGCCAGCAGTGCGAAACTCGTGAGCCCTGGGACCCAGTACTTC.

The rearrangement links TRBV5-4 to TRBJ2-4; TRBD1 is a possible D gene (6 bases). Germline assignment: CDR1 SGHNT and CDR2 YYREEE (reference sequence). Trimming left V 5 bases short and J 2 bases short, with 14 bases between. This CDR3 comprises 15 residues. The CDR3 DNA is TGTGCCAGCAGGAACGCAGGGACATCCAAAAACATTCAGTACTTC. This codes for CASRNAGTSKNIQYF.

The genes are TRBV19 and TRBJ2-1, with D possibly being TRBD1 (6 bases). Trimming stripped 6 bases from V and 0 bases from J, with 12 bases between. In germline, CDR1 is LNHDA, CDR2 SQIVND (reference sequence). There are 15 residues in the CDR3. CDR3 DNA sequence: TGTGCCAGTAGCCAACAGGGTTCCTCCTACAATGAGCAGTTCTTC. Amino acids: CASSQQGSSYNEQFF. Full variable domain (rest looked up from reference TRBV19 and TRBJ2-1): DGGITQSPKYLFRKEGQNVTLSCEQNLNHDAMYWYRQDPGQGLRLIYYSQIVNDFQKGDIAEGYSVSREKKESFPLTVTSAQKNPTAFYLCASSQQGSSYNEQFFGPGTRLTVL.

The genes are TRBV6-6 and TRBJ2-3, with 14 positions matching TRBD2. The CDR3 consists of 12 residues. V trimming: 10 bases; J trimming: 10 bases; junction bases outside the gene matches: 4. In germline, CDR1 is MNHNY, CDR2 SVGAGI (reference sequence). This CDR3 is CATGTSGGPQYF. In nucleotides, the CDR3 is TGTGCCACAGGGACTAGCGGGGGCCCGCAGTATTTT.

This chain connects TRBV9 to TRBJ2-1, with TRBD2 matching 9 bases. V shed 3 bases, J shed 3 bases, and the junction held 7 bases outside the gene matches. This CDR3 is 16 amino acids long. CDR1 SGDLS and CDR2 YYNGEE come from the germline V gene. CDR3 sequence (DNA): TGTGCCAGCAGCGCTAGCTGGCGGGGGGGCTACAATGAGCAGTTCTTC. Its protein is CASSASWRGGYNEQFF.

The CDR3 here is CASRPGQGGYGYTF. CDR3 in DNA: TGTGCCAGTAGGCCGGGACAGGGAGGCTATGGCTACACCTTC. This chain connects TRBV19 to TRBJ1-2; 9 nucleotides line up with TRBD1. V gave up 6 bases and J gave up 4 bases; unmatched junction bases: 6. Germline V gives CDR1 LNHDA, CDR2 SQIVND (reference sequence). This CDR3 contains 14 residues.

V and J are TRBV5-1 and TRBJ2-7; a weak D match, TRBD2 (6 bases). CDR1 is SGHRS, CDR2 YFSETQ, per germline. V dropped 4 bases and J dropped 1 base, with 9 bases sitting between them. The CDR3 runs to 13 residues. CDR3 residues: CASSIAESYEQYF. The CDR3 nucleotides read TGCGCCAGCAGCATAGCGGAGTCCTACGAGCAGTACTTC.

This chain joins TRBV5-1 and TRBJ1-2; 7 bases map to TRBD1. Looked up from germline, CDR1 is SGHRS and CDR2 is YFSETQ. The V gene end was trimmed by 4 bases and the J gene end by 7 bases; junction bases not matched to a gene: 4. This CDR3 has 12 residues. The CDR3 loop is CASSSDRVGYTF. CDR3 sequence (DNA): TGCGCCAGCAGCAGTGACAGGGTTGGCTACACCTTC.

The rearrangement links TRBV9 to TRBJ2-5; 12 nucleotides match TRBD2. The CDR3 loop spans 15 amino acids. The J segment lost 5 bases and the V segment lost 4 bases, leaving 6 bases of the junction unmatched. From germline, CDR1 is SGDLS and CDR2 YYNGEE. The CDR3 nucleotides are TGTGCCAGCAGCCTACTAGCGGGGGGCCGGGAGACCCAGTACTTC. Protein product: CASSLLAGGRETQYF. Variable domain in full (rest from reference TRBV9 and TRBJ2-5): DSGVTQTPKHLITATGQRVTLRCSPRSGDLSVYWYQQSLDQGLQFLIQYYNGEERAKGNILERFSAQQFPDLHSELNLSSLELGDSALYFCASSLLAGGRETQYFGPGTRLLVL.

V usage is TRBV7-8 and J usage is TRBJ2-1; 14 bases align to TRBD2. Trimming removed 1 base from V and 11 bases from J; junction bases left unmatched: 4. The length of the CDR3 is 15 residues. CDR1 and CDR2 (germline): SGHVS, FQNEAQ. The DNA for the CDR3 is TGTGCCAGCAGCTTAGAAGGGACTAGCGGGGGAAAGCAGTTCTTC. Translating it yields CASSLEGTSGGKQFF.

This clone appeared a few times. This rearrangement joins TRBV28 to TRBJ1-1, with 9 positions matching TRBD1. Per the germline V gene, CDR1 is MDHEN and CDR2 is SYDVKM. The CDR3 spans 13 residues. V trimming: 2 bases; J trimming: 11 bases; junction bases outside the gene matches: 6. CDR3 sequence (DNA): TGTGCCAGCAGTTTACCGGGACAGGGAGGGGCTTTCTTT. Protein: CASSLPGQGGAFF.

Points on this clone: Relative to the germline gene, one junction end is altered; a read error may explain this. The V call is TRBV7-9, the J call TRBJ1-3; D ambiguous. This CDR3 spans 17 amino acids. Germline CDR1 SEHNR, CDR2 FQNEAQ (reference sequence). The CDR3, as DNA: TGTTCCAGCAGCTTATTGAACGCGCGTTTCTCTGGAAACACCATATATTTT. It is translated as CSSSLLNARFSGNTIYF.

The chain is built from TRBV18 and TRBJ2-1, with 8 bases lining up with TRBD2. V was clipped by 4 bases and J by 8 bases; unmatched bases: 7. This CDR3 is 14 amino acids long. CDR1 is KGHSH, CDR2 LQKENI, per germline. This CDR3 is CASSRTGGPDEQFF. The CDR3 DNA is TGTGCCAGCTCACGAACGGGAGGGCCTGATGAGCAGTTCTTC.

In its sample, this clone was seen a few times. The V gene is TRBV18, the J gene TRBJ2-7; 14 positions agree with TRBD2. Germline V gives CDR1 KGHSH, CDR2 LQKENI. V lost 3 bases and J lost 4; bases outside the gene matches: 8. This CDR3 has 17 amino acids. CDR3 nucleotide sequence: TGTGCCAGCTCACCTTCCGGACTAGCGGGAGGTGTGTACGAGCAGTACTTC. Its protein product is CASSPSGLAGGVYEQYF.